The next 17 T cell receptor beta chains were all read from a single sample in a study of blood T cells in healthy people across ages. The authors ran a second PCR of roughly 6 to 12 cycles using a sample-barcoded 5' primer and a J-beta primer mix. TCRdb called the 5' RACE reads again in MiXCR, with one record for every CDR3 protein. The sample shows approximately 810,000 distinct CDR3 sequences, 25% to 35% of them seen only once. What was sequenced was blood. These receptors were obtained from a woman over 75 in good health.

A note on this clonotype: A read error may explain this, as a much larger clone is one base away. The chain joins TRBV11-2 to TRBJ2-1, with TRBD2 matching 7 bases. CDR1 is SGHAT and CDR2 is FQNNGV in the germline V gene. V lost 6 bases to trimming and J lost 8 bases; unmatched junction nucleotides: 16. The CDR3 extends over 16 amino acids. The CDR3 loop reads CASRGRKREWSDEQFF. The CDR3 DNA reads TGTGCCAGCAGGGGGAGGAAGCGGGAATGGTCCGATGAGCAGTTCTTC.

This clonotype has at least ten counts. The chain uses TRBV20-1 and TRBJ2-5; 8 bases line up with TRBD1. Germline lookup yields CDR1 DFQATT and CDR2 SNEGSKA (reference sequence). The CDR3 runs to 13 residues. Trimming removed 8 bases from V and 4 bases from J; junction bases left unmatched: 9. DNA for the CDR3: TGCAGTTCTGGCGTACAGGGGGGAGAGACCCAGTACTTC. Residues: CSSGVQGGETQYF.

The rearrangement joins TRBV30 to TRBJ1-4; no definite D call. The germline V gene has CDR1 GTSNPN and CDR2 SVGIG (reference sequence). The CDR3 runs 16 residues. Deletions cut 1 base from V and 3 bases from J, with 15 bases between. As DNA, the CDR3 is TGTGCCTGGAGTGCTTCCGGCAAGAGGGCTAATGAAAAACTGTTTTTT. This translates into CAWSASGKRANEKLFF.

This clonotype was seen repeatedly, ten times or more. The chain couples TRBV29-1 to TRBJ2-3, with 7 bases matching TRBD2. The V gene end was trimmed by 6 bases and the J gene end by 6 bases; junction bases not matched to a gene: 9. CDR1 SQVTM and CDR2 ANQGSEA come from the germline V gene. The CDR3 sequence is 13 residues long. The CDR3, as DNA: TGCAGCGTGGGAGCGGGATCGGCGGATACGCAGTATTTT. This gives the protein CSVGAGSADTQYF.

Only a few counts were recorded for this clonotype. This sequence joins TRBV12-3 or TRBV12-4 and TRBJ1-1; D is unclear. V was clipped by 11 bases and J by 1 base, with 14 bases between them. This CDR3 comprises 13 residues. The DNA of the CDR3 is TGTGCCGGCACCTTGCTGGAGAACACTGAAGCTTTCTTT. As protein: CAGTLLENTEAFF.

The sample holds many counts of this clonotype. The J gene is TRBJ2-7, the V gene TRBV10-3; possible D gene TRBD1, 5 bases. Germline CDR1 ENHRY, CDR2 SYGVKD. This CDR3 has 16 amino acids. Trimming shortened V by 5 bases and J by 6 bases, and 23 bases separated the two germline ends. The CDR3 is CAISNGLGQLGVEQYF. As DNA, the CDR3 is TGTGCCATCAGTAACGGTTTGGGGCAGCTTGGCGTCGAGCAGTACTTC.

A few counts support this clonotype. CDR3 coding DNA: TGTGCCAGCAGTATCTCCGGGACAGGGGGCTATGGCTACACCTTC. This sequence encodes CASSISGTGGYGYTF. The chain recombines TRBV2 with TRBJ1-2; 11 bases match TRBD1. The CDR3 has 15 amino acids. V lost 5 bases to trimming and J lost 4 bases; unmatched junction nucleotides: 6. Germline loops: CDR1 SNHLY, CDR2 FYNNEI. The whole variable domain, remainder taken from reference TRBV2 and TRBJ1-2, is EPEVTQTPSHQVTQMGQEVILRCVPISNHLYFYWYRQILGQKVEFLVSFYNNEISEKSEIFDDQFSVERPDGSNFTLKIRSTKLEDSAMYFCASSISGTGGYGYTFGSGTRLTVV.

J is TRBJ2-1 and V is TRBV6-4; 8 bases fit TRBD2. The CDR3 is made up of 13 amino acids. Germline CDR1 MRHNA, CDR2 SNTAGT. V shed 3 bases and J 8 bases; nucleotides not matched to a gene: 3. This chain's CDR3 is CASSEGLDYEQFF. As DNA, the CDR3 is TGTGCCAGCAGTGAGGGACTAGACTATGAGCAGTTCTTC.

To note about this clonotype: This sequence may be a read error, since a much larger clone differs from it by one base. The chain has TRBV7-9 and TRBJ1-2; D not resolved. The CDR3 is made up of 16 amino acids. The V gene's germline CDR1 is SEHNR and CDR2 FQNEAQ (reference sequence). The CDR3 sequence: CSSSLNFGTDNYGYTF. The CDR3 nucleotides read TGTTCCAGCAGCTTAAATTTTGGAACGGATAACTATGGCTACACCTTC.

This clonotype has only one observation. Given a much more abundant clone one base away, this may be a read error. The J gene is TRBJ2-4, the V gene TRBV5-6; D is uncertain. Germline V gene lookup returns CDR1 SGHDT and CDR2 YYEEEE. This CDR3 is 14 amino acids long. The CDR3 sequence: CASSFAVTKNIHYF. CDR3 DNA: TGTGCCAGCAGCTTTGCGGTAACCAAAAACATTCATTACTTC.

This clonotype appeared once. This sequence may be a read error, since a much larger clone differs from it by one base. The chain employs TRBV5-5 and TRBJ2-4, with 15 bases aligning to TRBD2. Unmatched junction bases numbered 9, after V lost 2 bases and J lost 6 bases. This CDR3 region has 18 residues. From germline, CDR1 is SGHKS and CDR2 YYEKEE (reference sequence). The CDR3 here is CASSFRWTSGGAGNIQYF. The CDR3 region has the DNA TGTGCCAGCAGCTTCCGGTGGACTAGCGGGGGGGCGGGAAACATTCAGTACTTC.

This clonotype has only a few counts. A much larger clone lies one base from this, so it may be a read error. The V call is TRBV5-1, the J call TRBJ2-1; tentatively, D is TRBD1 or TRBD2 (6 bases each). The J call may be faulty, since TRBJ2-7 better matches the DNA end. Germline CDR1 is SGHRS and CDR2 is YFSETQ. This CDR3 has 15 residues. CDR3 nucleotide sequence: TGCGCCAGCAGCTTGTCGGGGGCGGGTTACAATGAGCAGTACTTC. Amino acids: CASSLSGAGYNEQYF.

As for this clonotype: A much more abundant neighbour one base away suggests this may be a read error. The chain links TRBV12-3 or TRBV12-4 to TRBJ2-4; the match to TRBD1 covers 7 bases. The CDR3 contains 15 residues. The V and J ends lost 5 bases and 1 base, in that order; junction bases with no gene match: 5. The CDR3 loop reads CASSRQGNAKNIQYF. CDR3 nucleotides: TGTGCCAGCAGTAGACAGGGTAACGCCAAAAACATTCAGTACTTC.

This clonotype was seen ten or more times. CDR3 amino acids: CASRHGQGRETQYF. In DNA, the CDR3 is TGTGCCAGCAGGCACGGGCAGGGGAGAGAGACCCAGTACTTC. This chain uses TRBV6-6 with TRBJ2-5; a weak D match, TRBD1 (6 bases). Germline CDR1 reads MNHNY; CDR2 reads SVGAGI (reference sequence). The CDR3 has 14 residues. Trimming shortened V by 6 bases and J by 4 bases, and 15 bases separated the two germline ends.

In DNA form, the CDR3 reads TGTGCCAGCCCTCAGGAGGGATCGGAACTACGAAAGCAGTACTTC. Translating it yields CASPQEGSELRKQYF. V and J are TRBV7-9 and TRBJ2-5; D may be TRBD2 (6 bases). Per the germline V gene, CDR1 is SEHNR and CDR2 is FQNEAQ (reference sequence). CDR3 size: 15 residues. Trimming removed 8 bases at V and 11 bases at J, with 27 bases between. Filled out from reference TRBV7-9 and TRBJ2-5, the complete variable domain reads DTGVSQNPRHKITKRGQNVTFRCDPISEHNRLYWYRQTLGQGPEFLTYFQNEAQLEKSRLLSDRFSAERPKGSFSTLEIQRTEQGDSAMYLCASPQEGSELRKQYFGPGTRLLVL.

Remarks on this clonotype: Possible read error: a much larger clone is one base away. V gene TRBV12-3 or TRBV12-4 combines with J gene TRBJ2-7, with D tentatively TRBD1 (6 bases). The CDR3 is made up of 16 amino acids. Trimming removed 6 bases at V and 0 bases at J, with 18 bases between. DNA of the CDR3: TGTGCCAGCAGCCCCATGGGGGCAGTTTTCTCCTACGAGCAGTACTTC. It encodes CASSPMGAVFSYEQYF.

This clonotype has a handful of counts. V usage is TRBV2 and J usage is TRBJ2-1; TRBD2 agrees at 13 bases. Germline values: CDR1 SNHLY, CDR2 FYNNEI. The CDR3 sequence is 15 residues long. The ends lost 6 bases at V and 8 bases at J; junction bases unmatched: 7. As DNA, the CDR3 is TGTGCCAGCAGCACCGGGACTAGCGGGAAGGATGAGCAGTTCTTC. Residues: CASSTGTSGKDEQFF.